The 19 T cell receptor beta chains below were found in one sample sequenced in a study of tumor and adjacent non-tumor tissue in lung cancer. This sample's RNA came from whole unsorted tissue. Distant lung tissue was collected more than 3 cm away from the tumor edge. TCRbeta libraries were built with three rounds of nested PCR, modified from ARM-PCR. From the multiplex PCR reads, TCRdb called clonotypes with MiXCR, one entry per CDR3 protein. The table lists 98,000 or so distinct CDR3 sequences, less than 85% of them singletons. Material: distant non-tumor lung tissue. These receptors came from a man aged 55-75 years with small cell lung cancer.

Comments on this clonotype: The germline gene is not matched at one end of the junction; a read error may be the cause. The CDR3 nucleotides are TGTGCCAGTAGTTACTCTATGCTCGGGAGGGCCGAAGATAGGCAGTATTTT. Translation gives CASSYSMLGRAEDRQYF. The gene calls are TRBV6-2 or TRBV6-3 and TRBJ2-3; TRBD2 aligns across 8 bases. The CDR3 is made up of 17 amino acids. Germline values: CDR1 MNHEY, CDR2 SVGEGT.

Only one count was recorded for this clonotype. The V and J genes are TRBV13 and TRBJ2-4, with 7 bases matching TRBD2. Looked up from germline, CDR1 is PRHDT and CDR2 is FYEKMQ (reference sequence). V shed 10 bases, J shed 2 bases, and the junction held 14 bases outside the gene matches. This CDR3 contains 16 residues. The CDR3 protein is CANRLRGRETKNIQYF. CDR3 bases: TGTGCCAACAGACTCCGAGGGCGGGAGACCAAAAACATTCAGTACTTC.

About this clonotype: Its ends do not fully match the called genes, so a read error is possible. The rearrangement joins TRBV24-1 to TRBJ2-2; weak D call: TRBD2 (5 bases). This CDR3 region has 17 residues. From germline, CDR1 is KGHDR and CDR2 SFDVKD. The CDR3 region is CATSDWIEGEVTGELFF. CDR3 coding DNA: TGTGCCACAAGTGACTGGATAGAGGGAGAGGTCACCGGTGAGCTGTTTTTT.

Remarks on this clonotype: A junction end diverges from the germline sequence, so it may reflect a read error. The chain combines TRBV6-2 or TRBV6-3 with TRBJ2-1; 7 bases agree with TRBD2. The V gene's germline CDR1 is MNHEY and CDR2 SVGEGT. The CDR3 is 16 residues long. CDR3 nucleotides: TGTGCCAGCAGTCGACTCCGAGCGGGAAGGTACAATGAGCTGTTCTTC. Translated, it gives CASSRLRAGRYNELFF.

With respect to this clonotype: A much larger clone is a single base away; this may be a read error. This CDR3 is CASSPGVGADTQYF. The CDR3 coding sequence is TGCGCCAGCAGCCCGGGGGTCGGAGCAGATACGCAGTATTTT. The chain joins TRBV5-1 to TRBJ2-3, with a tentative D call TRBD2 (6 bases). Germline V gene sequence: CDR1 SGHRS, CDR2 YFSETQ. V was trimmed by 4 bases and J by 4 bases, leaving 13 bases between them. The CDR3 length is 14 residues.

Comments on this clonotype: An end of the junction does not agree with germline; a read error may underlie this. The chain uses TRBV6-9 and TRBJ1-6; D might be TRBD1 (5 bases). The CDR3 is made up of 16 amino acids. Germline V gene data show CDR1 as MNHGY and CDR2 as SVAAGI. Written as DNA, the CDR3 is TGTTCCAGCCTCCGCGGGACTCCTGACTATAATTCACCCCTCCACTTT. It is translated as CSSLRGTPDYNSPLHF.

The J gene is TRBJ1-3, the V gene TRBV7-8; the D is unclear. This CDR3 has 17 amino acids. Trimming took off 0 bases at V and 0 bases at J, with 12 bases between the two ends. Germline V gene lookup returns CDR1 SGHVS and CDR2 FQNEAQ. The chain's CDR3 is CASSLASAGSSGNTIYF. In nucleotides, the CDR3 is TGTGCCAGCAGCTTAGCGTCCGCAGGCTCCTCTGGAAACACCATATATTTT.

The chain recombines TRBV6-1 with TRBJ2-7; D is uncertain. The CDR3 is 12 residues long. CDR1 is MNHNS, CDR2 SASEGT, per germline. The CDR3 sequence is CVSSEKVYEQYV. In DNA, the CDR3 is TGTGTCAGCAGTGAAAAGGTGTACGAGCAGTATGTC.

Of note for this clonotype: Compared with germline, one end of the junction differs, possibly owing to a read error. The chain's CDR3 is CSVKGQLSTEVFF. The CDR3 nucleotides are TGCAGCGTCAAAGGACAGTTGAGCACTGAAGTTTTCTTT. This chain joins TRBV29-1 and TRBJ1-1; possible D gene TRBD1, 6 bases. The CDR3 is 13 amino acids. Germline lookup yields CDR1 SQVTM and CDR2 ANQGSEA.

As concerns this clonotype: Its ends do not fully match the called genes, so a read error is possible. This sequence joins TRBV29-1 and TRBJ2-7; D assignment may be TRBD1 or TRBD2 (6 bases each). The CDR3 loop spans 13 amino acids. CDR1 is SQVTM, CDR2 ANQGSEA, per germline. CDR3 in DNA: TGCAGCGCTGAAGATCTTGGGGGGCCTGAGCAGTACTTC. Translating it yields CSAEDLGGPEQYF.

CDR3 amino acids: CASRERVRDSNQPQHF. In nucleotides, the CDR3 is TGTGCCAGCAGAGAGAGGGTGAGGGATAGTAATCAGCCCCAGCATTTT. This sequence joins TRBV6-6 and TRBJ1-5; unclear D gene. Deletions cut 6 bases from V and 4 bases from J, with 19 bases between. There are 16 residues in the CDR3. Germline-derived CDR1 and CDR2 are MNHNY and SVGAGI (reference sequence).

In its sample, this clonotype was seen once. CDR3 in DNA: TGCAGCATCCAAGGGGACGCCCACGCAACTAATGAAAAACTGTTTTTT. This gives the protein CSIQGDAHATNEKLFF. The chain employs TRBV29-1 and TRBJ1-4; D may be TRBD1 (5 bases). Germline assignment: CDR1 SQVTM and CDR2 ANQGSEA. The CDR3 is made up of 16 amino acids. The ends were cut back, 8 bases at V and 0 bases at J, with 19 bases in the middle.

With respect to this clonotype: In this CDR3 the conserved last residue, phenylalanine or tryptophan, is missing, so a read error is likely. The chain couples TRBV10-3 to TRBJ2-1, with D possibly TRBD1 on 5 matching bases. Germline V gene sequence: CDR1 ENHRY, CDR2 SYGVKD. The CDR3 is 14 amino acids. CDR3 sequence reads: CTISDSTSDGEQFL. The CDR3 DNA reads TGTACCATCAGTGACAGTACTTCCGATGGAGAGCAGTTCTTA.

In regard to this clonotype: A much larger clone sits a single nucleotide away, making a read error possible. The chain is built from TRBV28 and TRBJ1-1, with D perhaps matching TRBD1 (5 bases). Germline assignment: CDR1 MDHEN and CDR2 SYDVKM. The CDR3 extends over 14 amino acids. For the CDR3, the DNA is TGTGTCAGCACAGAAGGGGCGGTGAACACTGAAGCTTTCTTT. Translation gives CVSTEGAVNTEAFF.

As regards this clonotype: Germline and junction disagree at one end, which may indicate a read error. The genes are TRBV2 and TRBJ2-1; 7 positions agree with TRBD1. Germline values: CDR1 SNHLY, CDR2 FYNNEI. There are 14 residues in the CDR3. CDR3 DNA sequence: TGTGCCAGGAGTGTAGCGACAGGGAACAATGAGCAGTTCTTC. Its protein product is CARSVATGNNEQFF.

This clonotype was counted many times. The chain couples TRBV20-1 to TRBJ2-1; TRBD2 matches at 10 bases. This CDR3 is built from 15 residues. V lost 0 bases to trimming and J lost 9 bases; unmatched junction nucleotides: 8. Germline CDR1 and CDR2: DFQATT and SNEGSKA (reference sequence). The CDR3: CSARDKLAGASEQFF. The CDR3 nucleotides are TGCAGTGCTAGAGATAAGCTAGCGGGAGCCAGTGAGCAGTTCTTC.

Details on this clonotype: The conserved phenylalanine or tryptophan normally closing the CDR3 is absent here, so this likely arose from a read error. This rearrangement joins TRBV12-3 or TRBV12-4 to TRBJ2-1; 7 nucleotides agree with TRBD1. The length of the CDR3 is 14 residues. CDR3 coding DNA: TGTGCCAGTAGTTCCGGGACAGAGCACAATAAGCAGTTCCTC. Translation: CASSSGTEHNKQFL.

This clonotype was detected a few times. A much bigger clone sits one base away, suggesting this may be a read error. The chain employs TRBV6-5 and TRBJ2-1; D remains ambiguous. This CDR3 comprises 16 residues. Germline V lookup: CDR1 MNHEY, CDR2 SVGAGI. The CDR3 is CVSTPRTSVGYNEQFF. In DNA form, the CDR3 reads TGTGTCAGCACCCCCAGGACGTCTGTGGGGTACAATGAGCAGTTCTTC.

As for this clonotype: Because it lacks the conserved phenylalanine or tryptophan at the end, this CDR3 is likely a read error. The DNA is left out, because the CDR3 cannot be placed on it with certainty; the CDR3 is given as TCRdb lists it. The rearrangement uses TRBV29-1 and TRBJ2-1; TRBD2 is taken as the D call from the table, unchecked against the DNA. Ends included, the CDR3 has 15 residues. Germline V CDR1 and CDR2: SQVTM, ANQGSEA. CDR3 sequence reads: CSVELADNPYNEQLI.